A single sample gave rise to the 26 T cell receptor beta chains below, sequenced in a study of cytomegalovirus exposure and HLA in healthy donors. PCR was performed using 60 Vbeta and 13 Jbeta primers. TCRdb's copy holds only in-frame clones and misses some; the assay was immunoSEQ multiplex PCR. The sample contains 120,000 to 150,000 clones, 78% of which appear only once. The specimen was PBMCs. The receptors derive from a male donor in good health and CMV-seronegative.

The chain is built from TRBV6-1 and TRBJ2-3; TRBD2 is a possible D gene (6 bases). Trimming removed 4 bases at V and 10 bases at J, with 18 bases between. The length of the CDR3 is 14 residues. From germline, CDR1 is MNHNS and CDR2 SASEGT. The CDR3 region has the DNA TGTGCCAGCAGTGCGGCACAGACTAGACAAGCGCAGTATTTT. Translation gives CASSAAQTRQAQYF.

The V gene is TRBV9, the J gene TRBJ1-5; 7 bases are shared with TRBD1. V shed 5 bases, J shed 0 bases, and the junction held 5 bases outside the gene matches. Per germline, CDR1 SGDLS and CDR2 YYNGEE. The CDR3 is 15 amino acids. The CDR3 DNA reads as TGTGCCAGCAGTCGGACAGGAGCTAGCAATCAGCCCCAGCATTTT. Residues: CASSRTGASNQPQHF.

This chain uses TRBV7-8 with TRBJ1-1; D is undetermined. V lost 3 bases, J lost 3 bases, and 11 bases lay in between. Germline CDR1 and CDR2: SGHVS and FQNEAQ. There are 14 residues in the CDR3. CDR3 region: CASSFKRGDTEAFF. The DNA of the CDR3 is TGTGCCAGCAGCTTCAAAAGAGGAGACACTGAAGCTTTCTTT.

This clone was picked up a small number of times. V gene TRBV25-1 combines with J gene TRBJ1-3; no reliable D call. Between the trimmed V and J ends, which lost 8 bases and 0 bases, there was a span of 17 bases. CDR3 length equals 16 residues. Germline lookup yields CDR1 MGHDK and CDR2 SYGVNS. CDR3 loop: CASEHPTRYSGNTIYF. The DNA for the CDR3 is TGTGCCAGCGAACACCCGACTCGATACTCTGGAAACACCATATATTTT.

This clone was seen just once. The J gene is TRBJ2-1, the V gene TRBV27; TRBD2 is a possible D gene (5 bases). Germline V CDR1 and CDR2: MNHEY, SMNVEV (reference sequence). There are 14 residues in the CDR3. Trimming removed 3 bases at V and 5 bases at J, with 11 bases between. CDR3 in DNA: TGTGCCAGCAGTTTCTCCCGGGGTCACAATGAGCAGTTCTTC. Translated, it gives CASSFSRGHNEQFF.

The genes are TRBV19 and TRBJ1-1; D not resolved. With 6 bases removed from V and 2 bases from J, the gap between germline ends came to 16 bases. The CDR3 consists of 15 residues. CDR1 and CDR2 (germline): LNHDA, SQIVND (reference sequence). The CDR3: CASSFKLKPNTEAFF. CDR3 in DNA: TGTGCCAGTAGCTTTAAGTTGAAGCCTAACACTGAAGCTTTCTTT.

This clone was counted a few times. V and J are TRBV14 and TRBJ1-1; D uncertain. CDR3 length: 15 amino acids. With 1 base removed from V and 3 bases from J, the gap between germline ends came to 12 bases. Per the germline V gene, CDR1 is SGHDN and CDR2 is FVKESK. As DNA, the CDR3 is TGTGCCAGCAGCCAAGCGAGGCTACGGTACACTGAAGCTTTCTTT. Translation gives CASSQARLRYTEAFF. The complete variable domain, with remaining parts taken from reference TRBV14 and TRBJ1-1, reads EAGVTQFPSHSVIEKGQTVTLRCDPISGHDNLYWYRRVMGKEIKFLLHFVKESKQDESGMPNNRFLAERTGGTYSTLKVQPAELEDSGVYFCASSQARLRYTEAFFGQGTRLTVV.

With respect to this clone: The junction differs from germline at one of its ends, possibly a read error. The chain carries TRBV7-9 and TRBJ2-7; D uncertain. Germline V lookup: CDR1 SEHNR, CDR2 FQNEAQ (reference sequence). The CDR3 has 15 residues. The CDR3 is CSSSLGLASTYEQYF. The CDR3 DNA sequence: TGTTCCAGCAGCTTAGGTTTGGCTTCGACCTACGAGCAGTACTTC.

CDR3 nucleotides: TGTGCCAGCACTCCCCCGCCGGGGACTAGAACCTACGAGCAGTACTTC. Its protein is CASTPPPGTRTYEQYF. The chain carries TRBV27 and TRBJ2-7; 8 bases are shared with TRBD2. Looked up from germline, CDR1 is MNHEY and CDR2 is SMNVEV (reference sequence). The J segment lost 2 bases and the V segment lost 7 bases, leaving 13 bases of the junction unmatched. This CDR3 comprises 16 residues.

The chain combines TRBV27 with TRBJ2-1; 9 bases agree with TRBD2. CDR3 size: 14 residues. Germline V gene lookup returns CDR1 MNHEY and CDR2 SMNVEV (reference sequence). The junction had 3 bases not matched to a gene; V was cut back by 6 bases and J by 3 bases. As DNA, the CDR3 is TGTGCCAGCAGATTAGCGGGAGTCTACAATGAGCAGTTCTTC. It translates to CASRLAGVYNEQFF.

This chain joins TRBV7-9 and TRBJ2-3, with a possible D match to TRBD2 (6 bases). CDR1 and CDR2 from the germline V gene are SEHNR and FQNEAQ (reference sequence). CDR3 length: 15 amino acids. Trimming took off 5 bases at V and 3 bases at J, with 15 bases between the two ends. The CDR3 nucleotides read TGTGCCAGCAGCCCCCCGGGACTGACTACAGATACGCAGTATTTT. Amino acids: CASSPPGLTTDTQYF. The complete variable domain, with remaining parts taken from reference TRBV7-9 and TRBJ2-3, reads DTGVSQNPRHKITKRGQNVTFRCDPISEHNRLYWYRQTLGQGPEFLTYFQNEAQLEKSRLLSDRFSAERPKGSFSTLEIQRTEQGDSAMYLCASSPPGLTTDTQYFGPGTRLTVL.

V usage is TRBV7-9 and J usage is TRBJ2-2; D is unclear. The germline V gene encodes CDR1 SEHNR and CDR2 FQNEAQ (reference sequence). Trimming shortened V by 2 bases and J by 1 base, and 11 bases separated the two germline ends. The CDR3 runs 16 residues. CDR3 DNA: TGTGCCAGCAGCTTAACAGAGTCTAAGAACACCGGGGAGCTGTTTTTT. It yields the protein CASSLTESKNTGELFF.

This chain connects TRBV5-1 to TRBJ2-1, with a tentative D call TRBD2 (5 bases). This CDR3 has 14 amino acids. Germline V CDR1 and CDR2: SGHRS, YFSETQ. Trimming removed 0 bases from V and 15 bases from J, with 19 bases in between. Here the CDR3 reads CASSLGAGITGLFF. The CDR3 DNA reads TGCGCCAGCAGCTTGGGGGCCGGGATCACTGGACTGTTCTTC.

J is TRBJ1-5 and V is TRBV19; D possibly corresponds to TRBD1 (6 bases). V lost 2 bases to trimming and J lost 3 bases, with 11 bases between them. CDR3 size: 15 residues. Looked up from germline, CDR1 is LNHDA and CDR2 is SQIVND (reference sequence). The CDR3 bases are TGTGCCAGTAGTATAAACAGGGAATACAATCAGCCCCAGCATTTT. Translation gives CASSINREYNQPQHF.

The genes are TRBV27 and TRBJ2-7, with D maybe TRBD1 (5 bases). CDR3 size: 15 residues. CDR1 MNHEY and CDR2 SMNVEV come from the germline V gene (reference sequence). Trimming shortened V by 3 bases and J by 1 base, and 13 bases separated the two germline ends. CDR3 amino acids: CASSFDWGRSYEQYF. In DNA, the CDR3 is TGTGCCAGCAGTTTCGATTGGGGCAGGTCCTACGAGCAGTACTTC.

The CDR3 coding sequence is TGTGCCAGCAGCCAAGTTGGTATCAATTCGGACACTGAAGCTTTCTTT. This codes for CASSQVGINSDTEAFF. The chain links TRBV14 to TRBJ1-1; D unclear. Germline loops: CDR1 SGHDN, CDR2 FVKESK. The CDR3 has 16 residues. V was clipped by 1 base and J by 3 bases, with 15 bases between them.

The rearrangement uses TRBV7-8 and TRBJ2-1, with TRBD1 matching over 10 bases. Germline V gives CDR1 SGHVS, CDR2 FQNEAQ. Trimming cost V 4 bases and J 8 bases; bases outside gene matches: 11. The CDR3 has 16 amino acids. CDR3: CASSYPWTGGLDEQFF. The CDR3 region has the DNA TGTGCCAGCAGCTATCCATGGACAGGGGGATTGGATGAGCAGTTCTTC.

The table lists this clone with a few counts. The chain recombines TRBV9 with TRBJ1-4; D is undetermined. Looked up from germline, CDR1 is SGDLS and CDR2 is YYNGEE. Trimming removed 0 bases from V and 6 bases from J, with 12 bases in between. The CDR3 has 15 amino acids. The CDR3 loop reads CASSVGAGEDEKLFF. The CDR3 coding sequence is TGTGCCAGCAGCGTAGGGGCGGGCGAGGATGAAAAACTGTTTTTT.

The chain carries TRBV30 and TRBJ2-1; TRBD2 is a possible D gene (6 bases). The CDR3 runs 13 residues. V was trimmed by 3 bases and J by 7 bases, leaving 13 bases between them. Germline assignment: CDR1 GTSNPN and CDR2 SVGIG (reference sequence). CDR3 bases: TGTGCCTGGAGCGCGGGAAGGCCGAATGAGCAGTTCTTC. Protein sequence: CAWSAGRPNEQFF.

This clone was counted only a few times. The genes are TRBV29-1 and TRBJ1-2, with unresolved D. The germline V and J ends were trimmed by 3 bases and 3 bases, with 14 bases remaining between them. The CDR3 runs 14 residues. CDR1 and CDR2 from the germline V gene are SQVTM and ANQGSEA. The CDR3 nucleotides read TGCAGCGTTGAGGCAGGCGAGTACGACTATGGCTACACCTTC. The encoded protein is CSVEAGEYDYGYTF.

The CDR3 is CASSSENRGPNEKLFF. CDR3 coding DNA: TGTGCCAGCAGCTCTGAAAACAGGGGGCCGAATGAAAAACTGTTTTTT. The chain uses TRBV7-9 and TRBJ1-4; 9 nucleotides line up with TRBD1. The germline gives CDR1 SEHNR, CDR2 FQNEAQ (reference sequence). J lost 5 bases, V lost 4 bases, and 8 bases had no gene match. The CDR3 length is 16 residues.

V is TRBV29-1 and J is TRBJ1-1; unclear D gene. In germline, CDR1 is SQVTM, CDR2 ANQGSEA. CDR3 length equals 12 residues. Deletions cut 4 bases from V and 2 bases from J, with 8 bases between. The CDR3 DNA reads TGCAGCGTTGCTGGCTCCAACACTGAAGCTTTCTTT. Translation gives CSVAGSNTEAFF.

In this sample, this clone turned up once. The rearrangement uses TRBV7-8 and TRBJ2-3; TRBD2 matches 8 bases. From germline, CDR1 is SGHVS and CDR2 FQNEAQ. The CDR3 length is 17 residues. Trimming took 3 bases from V and 0 from J; bases not matched to a gene: 8. DNA for the CDR3: TGTGCCAGCAGCTTCTCTATAGCGGGACTAAGCACAGATACGCAGTATTTT. It yields the protein CASSFSIAGLSTDTQYF.

The chain employs TRBV27 and TRBJ1-1, with D possibly TRBD1 on 6 matching bases. Trimming pared 6 bases from V and 1 base from J, leaving 12 bases between. CDR1 and CDR2 from the germline V gene are MNHEY and SMNVEV (reference sequence). The CDR3 spans 14 residues. CDR3 residues: CASRAGAENTEAFF. In DNA, the CDR3 is TGTGCCAGCAGGGCGGGGGCCGAGAACACTGAAGCTTTCTTT.

The chain employs TRBV29-1 and TRBJ2-3; 10 bases line up with TRBD2. The CDR3 sequence is 17 residues long. J was trimmed by 2 bases and V by 2 bases; bases with no gene match: 10. From germline, CDR1 is SQVTM and CDR2 ANQGSEA. This CDR3 reads CSVELAGEGSTTDTQYF. The CDR3, as DNA: TGCAGCGTTGAACTAGCGGGAGAGGGATCAACCACAGATACGCAGTATTTT.

The chain combines TRBV4-2 with TRBJ1-2; 7 bases align to TRBD1. Germline CDR1 LGHNA, CDR2 YNFKEQ. The V gene end was trimmed by 0 bases and the J gene end by 2 bases; junction bases not matched to a gene: 3. This CDR3 spans 15 amino acids. CDR3: CASSQEPGQNYGYTF. The CDR3 coding sequence is TGTGCCAGCAGCCAAGAACCGGGACAGAACTATGGCTACACCTTC.